These 10 T cell receptor delta chains were all obtained from the same sample, sequenced in a study of gamma-delta chains in newborns, infants, children. TCRdb reapplied CATT to the reads. There are some 4,000 delta-chain clones in the sample; 1.9% occur only once, and about a tenth lies in the top ten. The material sequenced was blood. Every receptor here comes from a child who was a newborn, infant or young child, either healthy, febrile or measles-vaccinated (not recorded which).

This clone turned up a few times. The identical CDR3 is also encoded by other nucleotide sequences in the sample. The chain has TRDV2 and TRDJ2; TRDD3 aligns across 11 bases. Germline loops: CDR1 GEAIGNYY, CDR2 EKD. CDR3 length: 15 residues. V lost 1 base and J lost 4; bases outside the gene matches: 1. CDR3 sequence (DNA): TGTGCCTGTGACACGCTGGGGGATACGACAGCACAACTCTTCTTT. The encoded protein is CACDTLGDTTAQLFF.

This clone appeared a few times. This rearrangement joins TRDV2 to TRDJ2; 9 positions match TRDD3. The CDR3 is 15 amino acids. The germline V gene has CDR1 GEAIGNYY and CDR2 EKD. Trimming took 3 bases from V and 4 from J; bases not matched to a gene: 5. The chain's CDR3 is CACDVLGEPTAQLFF. CDR3 sequence (DNA): TGTGCCTGTGACGTACTGGGGGAGCCGACAGCACAACTCTTCTTT.

This clone was seen a few times. The chain recombines TRDV2 with TRDJ3; TRDD3 agrees at 7 bases. The CDR3 consists of 21 residues. Germline V lookup: CDR1 GEAIGNYY, CDR2 EKD. The V gene end was trimmed by 0 bases and the J gene end by 0 bases; junction bases not matched to a gene: 13. CDR3 nucleotides: TGTGCCTGTGACACCCTGGGGGGTACGCGTCCTAGCTCCTGGGACACCCGACAGATGTTTTTC. Protein sequence: CACDTLGGTRPSSWDTRQMFF.

This clone was recorded a few times. A far larger clone is off by one base, so a read error is likely. In the same sample, other DNA sequences code for this CDR3. V gene TRDV2 combines with J gene TRDJ3, with 9 positions matching TRDD3. The V gene's germline CDR1 is GEAIGNYY and CDR2 EKD. The CDR3 sequence is 16 residues long. Germline trimming cut 7 bases from V and 0 bases from J; bases unmatched to any gene: 3. The CDR3, as DNA: TGTGCCTGCGACTGGGGGAGCTCCTGGGACACCCGACAGATGTTTTTC. Its protein is CACDWGSSWDTRQMFF.

This clone is medium-sized in the sample. The chain carries TRDV2 and TRDJ3; 7 bases line up with TRDD3. The CDR3 spans 16 residues. Germline lookup yields CDR1 GEAIGNYY and CDR2 EKD. Trimming cost V 0 bases and J 2 bases; bases outside gene matches: 0. The CDR3 DNA reads as TGTGCCTGTGACACCTGGGGGACCTGGGACACCCGACAGATGTTTTTC. This gives the protein CACDTWGTWDTRQMFF.

The rearrangement uses TRDV2 and TRDJ3, with TRDD3 identical over 11 bases. The CDR3 runs 18 residues. V shed 3 bases, J shed 6 bases, and the junction held 9 bases outside the gene matches. Germline-derived CDR1 and CDR2 are GEAIGNYY and EKD. The CDR3 region is CACDPVLGDREDTRQMFF. The DNA of the CDR3 is TGTGCCTGTGACCCGGTACTGGGGGATAGAGAGGACACCCGACAGATGTTTTTC.

This clone was found a few times. A single base is all that separates this from a far larger clone, so a read error is likely. Within the sample, other DNA sequences also encode this same CDR3. The chain joins TRDV2 to TRDJ3; 11 positions agree with TRDD3. Per germline, CDR1 GEAIGNYY and CDR2 EKD. The CDR3 loop spans 17 amino acids. V shed 0 bases and J 4 bases; nucleotides not matched to a gene: 1. DNA of the CDR3: TGTGCCTGTGACACCGTGGGGGATACGTGGGACACCCGACAGATGTTTTTC. Encoded protein: CACDTVGDTWDTRQMFF.

This clone was seen a few times. The identical CDR3 is also encoded by other nucleotide sequences in the sample. The chain joins TRDV2 to TRDJ3; TRDD3 matches at 9 bases. Trimming at V came to 0 bases and at J to 2 bases, leaving 10 bases not matched to a gene. The CDR3 length is 20 residues. CDR1 GEAIGNYY and CDR2 EKD come from the germline V gene. CDR3 coding DNA: TGTGCCTGTGACACCGTGAACGGGGGATACACCCCCTGGGACACCCGACAGATGTTTTTC. Translation gives CACDTVNGGYTPWDTRQMFF.

As concerns this clone: A much larger clone is a single base away; this may be a read error. This chain links TRDV2 with TRDJ3; perhaps TRDD3 as D (5 bases). The CDR3 sequence is 21 residues long. Trimming removed 3 bases at V and 0 bases at J, with 23 bases between. Germline V gene sequence: CDR1 GEAIGNYY, CDR2 EKD. The CDR3 DNA follows: TGTGCCTGTGACTCCCATCGTGGTGGGGAATTCTCCTCCTGGGACACCCGACAGATGTTTTTC. Its protein product is CACDSHRGGEFSSWDTRQMFF.

As for this clone: The same CDR3 is also encoded by other DNA sequences in this sample. The chain joins TRDV2 to TRDJ3; 10 nucleotides align to TRDD3. The CDR3 sequence is 18 residues long. The trim removed 1 base at V and 1 base at J, leaving 3 bases unmatched. The germline V gene has CDR1 GEAIGNYY and CDR2 EKD. CDR3 sequence: CACDTGGYSSWDTRQMFF. As DNA, the CDR3 is TGTGCCTGTGACACTGGGGGATACTCATCCTGGGACACCCGACAGATGTTTTTC.